Listed here is a single T cell receptor (beta chain). This entry is derived from a study of blood T cell repertoires in COVID-19. Background on the study: Samples came from the United States, Italy and Spain, spanning acute and convalescent COVID-19.

A PCR-confirmed or clinician-diagnosed COVID-19 case had contacted exposed participants within 2 weeks of entry. Germline V gives CDR1 SGDLS, CDR2 YYNGEE. The CDR3 consists of 17 residues. J lost 1 base, V lost 2 bases, and 10 bases had no gene match. Original data processing: It was from reference gene primer amplification that nucleated cell counts were estimated. Profiling relied on immunoSEQ multiplex PCR, and the TCRdb table lists in-frame clones only, not all of them. V and J calls and clone size are given by that table; D and trimming were obtained from the DNA. The profile shows roughly 200,000 clones, roughly 90% of them singletons.

The sequence was collected from a woman under 40 who had been exposed to COVID-19. The sequenced sample consisted of PBMCs or T cells enriched from blood (not recorded which). The chain links TRBV9 to TRBJ2-3; 7 bases are shared with TRBD2. CDR3 protein: CASSVSGGGKGTDTQYF. For the CDR3, the DNA is TGTGCCAGCAGCGTCTCGGGCGGGGGTAAGGGCACAGATACGCAGTATTTT.